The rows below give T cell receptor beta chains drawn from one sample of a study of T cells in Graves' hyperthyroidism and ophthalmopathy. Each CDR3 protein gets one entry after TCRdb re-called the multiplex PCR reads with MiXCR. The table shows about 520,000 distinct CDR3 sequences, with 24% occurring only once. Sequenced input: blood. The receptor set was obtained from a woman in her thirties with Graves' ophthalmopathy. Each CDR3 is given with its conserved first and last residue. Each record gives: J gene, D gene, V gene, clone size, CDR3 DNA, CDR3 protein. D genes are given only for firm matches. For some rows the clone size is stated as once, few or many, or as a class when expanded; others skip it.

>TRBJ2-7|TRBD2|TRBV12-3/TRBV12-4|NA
TGTGCCAGCAGTTTAGGTTGGAGCTGGGGAGGGAATCAAAGCTCCTACGAGCAGTACTTC
CASSLGWSWGGNQSSYEQYF
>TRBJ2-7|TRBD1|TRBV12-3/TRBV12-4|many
TGTGCCAGCAGTTCTCGGGACAGATATTTCTACGAGCAGTACTTC
CASSSRDRYFYEQYF
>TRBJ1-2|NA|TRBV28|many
TGTGCCAGCAGTAGAGCCGGAGAAGCTAACTATGGCTACACCTTC
CASSRAGEANYGYTF
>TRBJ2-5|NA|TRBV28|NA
TGTGCCAGCAGGGCAGGCAATCAAGAGACCCAGTACTTC
CASRAGNQETQYF
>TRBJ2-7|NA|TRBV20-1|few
TGCAGTGCCGACCGGGACGGTCCCTACGAGCAGTACTTC
CSADRDGPYEQYF
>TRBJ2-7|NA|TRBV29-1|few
TGCAGCGCAAAACAGGGAAACGAGCAGTACTTC
CSAKQGNEQYF
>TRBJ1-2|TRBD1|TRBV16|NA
TGTGCCAGCAGCCAAACCGCCTTGGGACAGAGCTTCTATGGCTACACCTTC
CASSQTALGQSFYGYTF
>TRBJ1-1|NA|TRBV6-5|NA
TGTGCCAGCAGTTGGGGGACTCTGAACACTGAAGCTTTCTTT
CASSWGTLNTEAFF
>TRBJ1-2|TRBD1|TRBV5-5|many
TGTGCCAGCAGCTCGGACAGGGGGCAAACCCCCTATGGCTACACCTTC
CASSSDRGQTPYGYTF
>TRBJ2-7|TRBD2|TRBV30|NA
TGTGCCTGGAGCTCTCGGGGGGGGGCCTACGAGCAGTACTTC
CAWSSRGGAYEQYF
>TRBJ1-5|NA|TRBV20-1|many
TGCAGTGCCAGAGATGGAGCAGGGAATCAGCCCCAGCATTTT
CSARDGAGNQPQHF
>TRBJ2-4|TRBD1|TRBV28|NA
TGTGCCAGCAGGGAAGACAGGGGACGGTTCTCCAAAAACATTCAGTACTTC
CASREDRGRFSKNIQYF
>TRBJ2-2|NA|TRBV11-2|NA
TGTGCCAGCAGCGGAAGTCTAGAGTCCCACACCGGGGAGCTGTTTTTT
CASSGSLESHTGELFF
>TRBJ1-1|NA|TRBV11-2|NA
TGTGCCAGCAGCCCAGGGACGAGTCTCTCATCGGACACTGAAGCTTTCTTT
CASSPGTSLSSDTEAFF
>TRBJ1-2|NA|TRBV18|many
TGTGCCAGCTCACCTGACGGGGTCGGAGGCTACACCTTC
CASSPDGVGGYTF
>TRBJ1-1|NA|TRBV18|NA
TGTGCCAGCTCACCGGTAGGGGCGGACACTGAAGCTTTCTTT
CASSPVGADTEAFF
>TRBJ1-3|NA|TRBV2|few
TGTGCCAGCAGTGAAGTGGTCAACTCTGGAAACACCATATATTTT
CASSEVVNSGNTIYF
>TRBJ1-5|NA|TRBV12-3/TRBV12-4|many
TGTGCCAGCAGTTTAAGAGTCCAACAGGGTTATAGCAATCAGCCCCAGCATTTT
CASSLRVQQGYSNQPQHF
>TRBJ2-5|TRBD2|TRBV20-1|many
TGCAGTGCAAGGCTGCTAGCGGGACAAGAGACCCAGTACTTC
CSARLLAGQETQYF
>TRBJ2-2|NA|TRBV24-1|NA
TGTGCCACCGCAGGGGTCCCCACCGGGGAGCTGTTTTTT
CATAGVPTGELFF
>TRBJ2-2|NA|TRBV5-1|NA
TGCGCCACCAGTTCGTACGCGAACACCGGGGAGCTGTTTTTT
CATSSYANTGELFF
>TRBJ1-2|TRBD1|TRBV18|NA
TGTGCCAGCTCACCCCTAGGACAGGGGGTGGTCGGCTACACCTTC
CASSPLGQGVVGYTF